Ten or more counts support the clone carrying this TCR beta chain. Its antigen is not known. This sample is drawn from a study of T-cell reconstitution after alpha-beta-depleted transplantation in children. Study-wide points: Surviving recipient T cells and intrathymic progenitors accounted for some patients' high TCRbeta diversity at day 60. Newly produced T cells mostly provided counts and TCRbeta diversity after one year, as hyperexpanded clones declined.

During its preparation, the TCRbeta library received unique molecular identifiers. One entry per CDR3 protein, called by TCRdb with MiXCR from the PCR reads. The sample includes 25,000 to 30,000 distinct CDR3 sequences, around 6.3% seen only once; the top ten take about 7%. The CDR3 has 14 amino acids. V was clipped by 4 bases and J by 4 bases, with 11 bases between them. The germline CDR1 and CDR2 sequences are SGHNT and YYREEE (reference sequence). The chain joins TRBV5-4 to TRBJ2-2; TRBD1 is a possible D gene (5 bases). This specimen consisted of PBMCs, mostly from graft donor cells, obtained 180 days after TCRalphabeta/CD19-depleted stem cell transplant. This TCR came from a male patient younger than 18 who had a stem cell transplant for acute myeloid leukemia, so the T cells may come from the graft donor. The CDR3 nucleotides are TGTGCCAGCAGCCTTGTAAGGGGCACCGGGGAGCTGTTTTTT. Protein product: CASSLVRGTGELFF.